This entry concerns a single T cell receptor (beta chain). What it binds is unknown. Both subsets, CD45RA+ naive and CD45RA-negative memory, were split from the CD4+ cells. CDR3 length: 15 residues. The V gene's germline CDR1 is SQVTM and CDR2 ANQGSEA. V trimming: 6 bases; J trimming: 1 base; junction bases outside the gene matches: 9. This entry belongs to a study of shared clonotypes between healthy human individuals. At the level of the study: Sampling drew on donors who were a couple of women and a few men aged 18 to 49.

The protocol was immunoSEQ multiplex PCR, while the TCRdb copy is restricted to in-frame clones and leaves out a portion. The sample includes some 2,500,000 clones, 80% to 95% of them seen just once. Overall study findings and caveats: For naive CD4 cells, around 5.1% of clonotypes were shared across a few donors. Rarefaction revealed incomplete sorted-subset sequencing despite large depth.

This TCR was sampled from a man in his late teens or twenties in good health. Some clones in this sample may be carry-over from other donors' samples. This chain joins TRBV29-1 and TRBJ2-4; 7 bases match TRBD1. Sequenced material: naive CD4+ T cells from PBMCs. Described subset: CD45RA+ positively selected. CDR3: CSVGTAPLAKNIQYF. CDR3 nucleotides: TGCAGCGTGGGGACAGCGCCCCTTGCCAAAAACATTCAGTACTTC.